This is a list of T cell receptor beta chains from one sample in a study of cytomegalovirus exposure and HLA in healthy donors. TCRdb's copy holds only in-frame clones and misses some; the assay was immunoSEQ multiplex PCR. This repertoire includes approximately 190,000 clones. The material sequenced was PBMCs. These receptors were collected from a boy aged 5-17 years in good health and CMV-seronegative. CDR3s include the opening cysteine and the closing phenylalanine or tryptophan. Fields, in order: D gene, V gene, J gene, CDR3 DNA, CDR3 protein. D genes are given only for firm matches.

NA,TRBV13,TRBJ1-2,TGTGCCAGCAGCCTGGACCGGGATAGTGGTGGCTACACCTTC,CASSLDRDSGGYTF
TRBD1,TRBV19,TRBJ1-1,TGTGCCAGTACCCCAGGGGGCTGGAGAGCTGAAGCTTTCTTT,CASTPGGWRAEAFF
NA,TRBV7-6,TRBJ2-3,TGTGCCAGCAGCTTAGTTGACGGACTGAGCACAGATACGCAGTATTTT,CASSLVDGLSTDTQYF
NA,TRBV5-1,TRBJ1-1,TGCGCCAGCAGCCTGGGACTGAAGAACACTGAAGCTTTCTTT,CASSLGLKNTEAFF
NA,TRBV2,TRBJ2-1,TGTGCCAGCACCGGGACATCTTACAATGAGCAGTTCTTC,CASTGTSYNEQFF
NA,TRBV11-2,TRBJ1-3,TGTGCCAGCAGCTTGGAACGCCACGGGTCAAACACCATATATTTT,CASSLERHGSNTIYF
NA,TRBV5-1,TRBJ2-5,TGCGCCAGCAGCTTGGCCGGAAATACGGGGACCCAGTACTTC,CASSLAGNTGTQYF
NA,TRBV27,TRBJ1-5,TGTGCCAGCAGTCAGGCCCGTAGCAATCAGCCCCAGCATTTT,CASSQARSNQPQHF
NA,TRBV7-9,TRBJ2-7,TGTGCCAGCAGCTATAGTTGGGCGGAGCAGTACTTC,CASSYSWAEQYF
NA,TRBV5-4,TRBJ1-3,TGTGCCCGCGGCCTACAGGGTTCTGGAAACACCATATATTTT,CARGLQGSGNTIYF
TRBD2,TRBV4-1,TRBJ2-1,TGCGCCAGCAGCCAAAGGCTAGCGGGGATTTACAATGAGCAGTTCTTC,CASSQRLAGIYNEQFF
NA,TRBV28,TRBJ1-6,TGTGCCAGCACCCTGGGGAGGTGGGGTAATTCACCCCTCCACTTT,CASTLGRWGNSPLHF
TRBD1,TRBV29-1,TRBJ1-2,TGCAGCGTTGAGTTTACCGGGACAGGGGCTAACTATGGCTACACCTTC,CSVEFTGTGANYGYTF
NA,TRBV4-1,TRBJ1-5,TGCGCCAGCAGCATCAGGGACAATCAGCCCCAGCATTTT,CASSIRDNQPQHF
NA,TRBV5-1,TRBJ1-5,TGCGCCAGCAGCTTGGATCCCGATCAGCCCCAGCATTTT,CASSLDPDQPQHF
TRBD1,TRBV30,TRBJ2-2,TGTGCCTGGAGTGGACAGGGGGGAGGGGAGCTGTTTTTT,CAWSGQGGGELFF
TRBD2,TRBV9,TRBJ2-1,TGTGCCAGCAGCGACTCCGTAAGCGGGGGGGCTCCGGATGAGCAGTTCTTC,CASSDSVSGGAPDEQFF
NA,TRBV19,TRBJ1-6,TGTGCCAGTAGTATTCAGGGGCTCAATTCACCCCTCCACTTT,CASSIQGLNSPLHF
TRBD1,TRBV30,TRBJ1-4,TGTGCCTGGAGTGCAACCGGGACAGGAGATGAAAAACTGTTTTTT,CAWSATGTGDEKLFF
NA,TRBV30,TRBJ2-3,TGTGCCTGGAGGGATCCCGGGGGACCTGGCACAGATACGCAGTATTTT,CAWRDPGGPGTDTQYF
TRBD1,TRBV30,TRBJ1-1,TGTGCCTGGACACGACAGGGGACGGGCACTGAAGCTTTCTTT,CAWTRQGTGTEAFF
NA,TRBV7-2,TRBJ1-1,TGTGCCAGCAGCTTATCCCCGCAGGGGACTGAAGCTTTCTTT,CASSLSPQGTEAFF
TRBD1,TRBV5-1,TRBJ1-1,TGCGCCAGCGCAACGGACAGGGGACGCACTGAAGCTTTCTTT,CASATDRGRTEAFF
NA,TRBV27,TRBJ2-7,TGTGCCAGCAGTTTAGACAGCGCCTACGAGCAGTACTTC,CASSLDSAYEQYF
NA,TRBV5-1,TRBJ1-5,TGCGCCAGCAGCCCCGCGGGAGGCAATCAGCCCCAGCATTTT,CASSPAGGNQPQHF
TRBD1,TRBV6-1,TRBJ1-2,TGTGCCAGCAGTGGACCGGGACAGGGGTACAATGGCTACACCTTC,CASSGPGQGYNGYTF
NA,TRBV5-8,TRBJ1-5,TGTGCCAGCAGCTGGGGTTCCTCGGGGAGTCAGCCCCAGCATTTT,CASSWGSSGSQPQHF